Each of the 9 T cell receptor beta chains below was sequenced from the same sample in a study of blood T cell repertoires in COVID-19. Sequencing used immunoSEQ multiplex PCR; TCRdb keeps in-frame clones, though not all of them. The sample shows some 140,000 clones, about 78% of them seen only once. The source material was peripheral blood. Receptors originate from a man between 60 and 75 years old who had recovered from COVID-19.

V and J are TRBV7-3 and TRBJ2-5; D possibly corresponds to TRBD1 (6 bases). V was trimmed by 2 bases and J by 2 bases, leaving 9 bases between them. Germline V gene sequence: CDR1 SGHTA, CDR2 FQGTGA. This CDR3 region has 14 residues. CDR3 DNA: TGTGCCAGCAGCTTAGCCGGACAGCAAGAGACCCAGTACTTC. This translates into CASSLAGQQETQYF.

In its sample, this clone was seen a few times. Other nucleotide sequences in the sample specify the same CDR3. The chain is built from TRBV18 and TRBJ2-6; the D is unclear. The CDR3 is 15 residues long. Per the germline V gene, CDR1 is KGHSH and CDR2 is LQKENI. Trimming took off 4 bases at V and 0 bases at J, with 7 bases between the two ends. This chain's CDR3 is CASSLEISGANVLTF. The CDR3 DNA reads TGTGCCAGCTCACTTGAGATCTCTGGGGCCAACGTCCTGACTTTC.

The CDR3, as DNA: TGTGCCAGCAGTCGACTAGCGGGATCTGGGGCCAACGTCCTGACTTTC. Residues: CASSRLAGSGANVLTF. V usage is TRBV6-2 or TRBV6-3 and J usage is TRBJ2-6; 11 bases are shared with TRBD2. The CDR3 is 16 residues long. Germline loops: CDR1 MNHEY, CDR2 SVGEGT. The ends lost 5 bases at V and 1 base at J; junction bases unmatched: 1.

A few counts support this clone. The rearrangement links TRBV5-1 to TRBJ1-2; weak D call: TRBD1 (5 bases). Germline lookup yields CDR1 SGHRS and CDR2 YFSETQ. Deletions cut 4 bases from V and 8 bases from J, with 12 bases between. This CDR3 region has 12 residues. CDR3 nucleotides: TGCGCCAGCAGCATAGACCAGGGAGGCTACACCTTC. Translating it yields CASSIDQGGYTF.

The J gene is TRBJ2-1, the V gene TRBV15, with D unresolved. CDR1 and CDR2 (germline): LNHNV, YYDKDF (reference sequence). This CDR3 has 11 amino acids. V was pared by 5 bases and J by 10 bases, with 9 bases between. Here the CDR3 DNA reads TGTGCCACCAGCGCTCGGTGGGAGCAGTTCTTC. It specifies CATSARWEQFF.

This chain joins TRBV13 and TRBJ2-7, with TRBD2 matching over 8 bases. The CDR3 is made up of 17 amino acids. With 4 bases clipped from V and 0 bases from J, the junction kept 11 bases outside the gene matches. Germline V gene data show CDR1 as PRHDT and CDR2 as FYEKMQ (reference sequence). The CDR3 DNA is TGTGCCAGCAGCTCCCTCGGGGGGGGCCGGGCCTCCTACGAGCAGTACTTC. Protein product: CASSSLGGGRASYEQYF.

Concerning this clone: Within the sample, other DNA sequences also encode this same CDR3. This chain joins TRBV19 and TRBJ1-3; no definite D call. CDR1 is LNHDA, CDR2 SQIVND, per germline (reference sequence). The CDR3 has 12 residues. The V end lost 6 bases, the J end lost 4 bases, and 7 bases lay between the germline ends. The CDR3 DNA reads as TGTGCCAGTAGCTCGACAGGAAACACCATATATTTT. It specifies CASSSTGNTIYF.

V is TRBV19 and J is TRBJ2-3, with D unresolved. Between the trimmed V and J ends, which lost 10 bases and 2 bases, there was a span of 16 bases. The germline CDR1 and CDR2 sequences are LNHDA and SQIVND (reference sequence). The CDR3 consists of 14 residues. CDR3 nucleotide sequence: TGTGCCACCAAGCTCACAGTAAACACAGATACGCAGTATTTT. Residues: CATKLTVNTDTQYF.

This chain links TRBV28 with TRBJ2-1; the match to TRBD1 covers 7 bases. The junction had 8 bases not matched to a gene; V was cut back by 1 base and J by 5 bases. The CDR3 length is 16 residues. Germline V gene data show CDR1 as MDHEN and CDR2 as SYDVKM. CDR3 nucleotides: TGTGCCAGCAGTTTATTCGGTAGGGGGCGGGACAATGAGCAGTTCTTC. Translating gives CASSLFGRGRDNEQFF.